The 17 T cell receptor beta chains presented below share a single source sample, sequenced in a study of T cell changes during pregnancy in multiple sclerosis. This table comes from immunoSEQ multiplex PCR, and its TCRdb copy is limited to in-frame clones, with some not included. Of approximately 93,000 clones listed, less than 95% are singletons. This material consisted of peripheral blood, taken before pregnancy. These receptors were taken from a female donor with multiple sclerosis, enrolled in a pregnancy study.

The chain combines TRBV12-5 with TRBJ1-1; TRBD1 might be the D (6 bases). CDR3 length equals 15 residues. Trimming pared 2 bases from V and 1 base from J, leaving 11 bases between. The germline V gene encodes CDR1 LGHNT and CDR2 FRNRAP. CDR3 region: CASGLMRGGNTEAFF. The CDR3 region has the DNA TGTGCTAGTGGTTTGATGAGGGGGGGGAACACTGAAGCTTTCTTT.

This clone appeared once. CDR3 nucleotide sequence: TGCGCCAGCAGCCCCCCGGGGGCAACTAATGAAAAACTGTTTTTT. It codes for CASSPPGATNEKLFF. The rearrangement links TRBV5-1 to TRBJ1-4, with D possibly matching TRBD1 (5 bases). The length of the CDR3 is 15 residues. V dropped 4 bases and J dropped 0 bases, with 10 bases sitting between them. Germline lookup yields CDR1 SGHRS and CDR2 YFSETQ.

A single count supports this clone. The chain employs TRBV21-1 and TRBJ2-7; the table's D call of TRBD1 was not tested on the DNA. TRBV21-1 constitutes a pseudogene. This CDR3 comprises 12 residues. The CDR3 nucleotides read TGTGCGGGGAACAGGGGATCCTCCGAGCAGTACTTC. This sequence encodes CAGNRGSSEQYF.

The chain recombines TRBV9 with TRBJ2-1; 9 nucleotides align to TRBD2. CDR1 is SGDLS, CDR2 YYNGEE, per germline. Trimming took 0 bases from V and 5 from J; bases not matched to a gene: 9. The CDR3 has 17 residues. The CDR3 protein is CASSVARGAGGDNEQFF. The CDR3 DNA follows: TGTGCCAGCAGCGTAGCCCGGGGTGCGGGAGGGGACAATGAGCAGTTCTTC.

The chain employs TRBV2 and TRBJ2-7; maybe TRBD2 (7 bases). Trimming took 2 bases from V and 6 from J, leaving 8 bases between them. From germline, CDR1 is SNHLY and CDR2 FYNNEI. The CDR3 sequence is 12 residues long. CDR3: CASSERGGEQYF. CDR3 DNA sequence: TGTGCCAGCAGTGAAAGGGGGGGCGAGCAGTACTTC.

V usage is TRBV5-5 and J usage is TRBJ1-2, with unresolved D. CDR1 and CDR2 (germline): SGHKS, YYEKEE (reference sequence). The CDR3 spans 14 residues. Trimming took 0 bases from V and 8 from J, leaving 14 bases between them. CDR3: CASSLAGSPIGYTF. In nucleotides, the CDR3 is TGTGCCAGCAGCTTGGCCGGGTCACCAATCGGCTACACCTTC.

The J gene is TRBJ2-7, the V gene TRBV7-2; a weak D match, TRBD1 (6 bases). Per the germline V gene, CDR1 is SGHTA and CDR2 is FQGNSA. The CDR3 contains 16 residues. V lost 1 base and J 0 bases, leaving 13 bases between the germline ends. The CDR3 protein is CASSLEPGHNSYEQYF. DNA for the CDR3: TGTGCCAGCAGCTTAGAGCCGGGACACAACTCCTACGAGCAGTACTTC.

The chain carries TRBV7-9 and TRBJ1-4, with 8 bases aligning to TRBD1. Germline V gene lookup returns CDR1 SEHNR and CDR2 FQNEAQ (reference sequence). Unmatched junction bases numbered 2, after V lost 5 bases and J lost 0 bases. This CDR3 is built from 15 residues. CDR3 in DNA: TGTGCCAGCAGCCCAGGGGGCTCAACTAATGAAAAACTGTTTTTT. Its translation is CASSPGGSTNEKLFF.

CDR3 bases: TGCAGCGTAGCAGGGGGCCCGAATGAAAAACTGTTTTTT. Translating it yields CSVAGGPNEKLFF. The chain has TRBV29-1 and TRBJ1-4, with TRBD1 identical over 8 bases. V gave up 6 bases and J gave up 5 bases; unmatched junction bases: 5. The V gene's germline CDR1 is SQVTM and CDR2 ANQGSEA. CDR3 length: 13 amino acids.

V is TRBV15 and J is TRBJ2-3, with 9 bases matching TRBD2. The CDR3 totals 15 residues. Germline trimming cut 0 bases from V and 5 bases from J; bases unmatched to any gene: 3. Germline CDR1 LNHNV, CDR2 YYDKDF (reference sequence). CDR3 DNA: TGTGCCACCAGCAGAGATAGCGGGAGCGGAGATACGCAGTATTTT. Translated: CATSRDSGSGDTQYF.

This chain connects TRBV4-1 to TRBJ2-1; 14 bases are shared with TRBD2. Per germline, CDR1 MGHRA and CDR2 YSYEKL. The V segment lost 5 bases and the J segment 6 bases; nucleotides outside the gene matches: 3. This CDR3 has 15 residues. CDR3 residues: CASSMTSGGANEQFF. The CDR3 nucleotides read TGCGCCAGCAGCATGACTAGCGGGGGGGCCAATGAGCAGTTCTTC.

The chain uses TRBV9 and TRBJ1-1; D call uncertain. CDR3 length: 12 residues. In germline, CDR1 is SGDLS, CDR2 YYNGEE. The germline V and J ends were trimmed by 5 bases and 8 bases, with 13 bases remaining between them. CDR3 sequence reads: CASSDLAPEAFF. The CDR3 coding sequence is TGTGCCAGCAGTGACTTGGCCCCGGAAGCTTTCTTT.

The V gene is TRBV2, the J gene TRBJ2-2; D is possibly TRBD1 (6 bases). The CDR3 loop spans 15 amino acids. Germline V CDR1 and CDR2: SNHLY, FYNNEI. Between the trimmed V and J ends, which lost 7 bases and 2 bases, there was a span of 14 bases. CDR3 nucleotides: TGTGCCAGCACAAGATACGGGACAAACACCGGGGAGCTGTTTTTT. Translated: CASTRYGTNTGELFF. The variable domain in full, completed from reference TRBV2 and TRBJ2-2, reads EPEVTQTPSHQVTQMGQEVILRCVPISNHLYFYWYRQILGQKVEFLVSFYNNEISEKSEIFDDQFSVERPDGSNFTLKIRSTKLEDSAMYFCASTRYGTNTGELFFGEGSRLTVL.

The CDR3 DNA follows: TGTGCCAGTAGTGGAGGTAGCGGGGGGCAAGAGACCCAGTACTTC. It encodes CASSGGSGGQETQYF. The rearrangement links TRBV19 to TRBJ2-5, with 10 nucleotides matching TRBD2. The V segment lost 5 bases and the J segment 2 bases; nucleotides outside the gene matches: 5. The CDR3 sequence is 15 residues long. Germline V gene sequence: CDR1 LNHDA, CDR2 SQIVND (reference sequence).

This clone appeared a single time. The chain couples TRBV7-3 to TRBJ2-1; perhaps TRBD2 as D (5 bases). CDR3 length equals 16 residues. The V end lost 2 bases, the J end lost 0 bases, and 11 bases lay between the germline ends. Germline V gene sequence: CDR1 SGHTA, CDR2 FQGTGA. The CDR3 DNA sequence: TGTGCCAGCAGCTTAGCGGGCCGAAGCTCCTACAATGAGCAGTTCTTC. Translated: CASSLAGRSSYNEQFF. Combining the CDR3 with reference TRBV7-3 and TRBJ2-1 gives the whole variable domain GAGVSQTPSNKVTEKGKYVELRCDPISGHTALYWYRQSLGQGPEFLIYFQGTGAADDSGLPNDRFFAVRPEGSVSTLKIQRTERGDSAVYLCASSLAGRSSYNEQFFGPGTRLTVL.

V usage is TRBV29-1 and J usage is TRBJ2-3, with 7 nucleotides matching TRBD1. The CDR3 spans 13 residues. V was pared by 7 bases and J by 5 bases, with 9 bases of the junction left unmatched. Germline-derived CDR1 and CDR2 are SQVTM and ANQGSEA. The CDR3 reads CSAMRGRGDTQYF. The CDR3 nucleotides are TGCAGCGCGATGAGGGGGCGCGGAGATACGCAGTATTTT.

The rearrangement joins TRBV7-8 to TRBJ2-7; D ambiguous. Germline CDR1 SGHVS, CDR2 FQNEAQ. Trimming shortened V by 6 bases and J by 3 bases, and 15 bases separated the two germline ends. This CDR3 has 14 amino acids. The DNA of the CDR3 is TGTGCCAGCAGGCCTCCTAATTCTGTCTACGAGCAGTACTTC. This translates into CASRPPNSVYEQYF. The full variable domain, completed using reference TRBV7-8 and TRBJ2-7, is GAGVSQSPRYKVAKRGQDVALRCDPISGHVSLFWYQQALGQGPEFLTYFQNEAQLDKSGLPSDRFFAERPEGSVSTLKIQRTQQEDSAVYLCASRPPNSVYEQYFGPGTRLTVT.